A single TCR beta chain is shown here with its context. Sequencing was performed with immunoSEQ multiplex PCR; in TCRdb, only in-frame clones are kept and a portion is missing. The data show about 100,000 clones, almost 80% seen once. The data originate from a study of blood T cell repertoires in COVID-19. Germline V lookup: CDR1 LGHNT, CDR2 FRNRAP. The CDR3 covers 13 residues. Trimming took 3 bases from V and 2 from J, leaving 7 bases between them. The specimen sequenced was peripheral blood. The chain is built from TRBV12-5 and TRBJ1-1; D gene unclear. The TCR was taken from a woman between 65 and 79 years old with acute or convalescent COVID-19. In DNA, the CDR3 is TGTGCTAGTGGTTTAGAGGGTAACACTGAAGCTTTCTTT. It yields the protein CASGLEGNTEAFF.